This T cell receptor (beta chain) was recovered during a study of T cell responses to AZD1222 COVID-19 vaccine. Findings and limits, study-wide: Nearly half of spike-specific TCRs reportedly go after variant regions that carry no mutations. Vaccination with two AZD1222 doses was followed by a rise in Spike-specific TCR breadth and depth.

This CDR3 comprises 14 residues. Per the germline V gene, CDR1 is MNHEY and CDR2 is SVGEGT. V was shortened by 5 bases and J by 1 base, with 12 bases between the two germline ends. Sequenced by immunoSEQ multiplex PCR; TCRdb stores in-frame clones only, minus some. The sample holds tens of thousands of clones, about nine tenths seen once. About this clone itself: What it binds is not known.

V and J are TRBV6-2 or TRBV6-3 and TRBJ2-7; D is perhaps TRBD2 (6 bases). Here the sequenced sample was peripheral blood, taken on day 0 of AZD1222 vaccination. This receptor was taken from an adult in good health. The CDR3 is CASSVAASSYEQYF. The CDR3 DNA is TGTGCCAGCAGTGTAGCGGCGAGTTCCTACGAGCAGTACTTC.